This T cell receptor (beta chain) was observed in a study of T cells in Graves' hyperthyroidism and ophthalmopathy. Study observations and caveats: A model using 13 V-J features told ophthalmopathy apart from stable hyperthyroidism.

This clonotype came up many times. Its antigen is not known. This CDR3 is 16 amino acids long. The germline V gene has CDR1 SGDLS and CDR2 YYNGEE. Trimming removed 3 bases from V and 0 bases from J; junction bases left unmatched: 4. Stable hyperthyroidism: no ophthalmopathy progression over 18 months of follow-up. The PBMCs were taken from approximately 9.7 ml of fresh peripheral blood. RNA transcripts gave rise to amplified TCR beta CDR3 regions. The TCR CDR3 first-round RT-PCR relied on the HTBI primer set. TCRdb re-called the multiplex PCR reads with MiXCR, one entry per CDR3 protein. The profile covers 650,000 to 750,000 distinct CDR3 sequences, with approximately 14% appearing a single time and roughly 10% taken by the ten largest.

The chain has TRBV9 and TRBJ2-1; 9 bases fit TRBD2. The clonotype comes from a woman between 18 and 30 years old with Graves' hyperthyroidism. Sample: blood. Written as DNA, the CDR3 is TGTGCCAGCAGCGCTTTTAGCGGGAGCTCCTACAATGAGCAGTTCTTC. This codes for CASSAFSGSSYNEQFF.